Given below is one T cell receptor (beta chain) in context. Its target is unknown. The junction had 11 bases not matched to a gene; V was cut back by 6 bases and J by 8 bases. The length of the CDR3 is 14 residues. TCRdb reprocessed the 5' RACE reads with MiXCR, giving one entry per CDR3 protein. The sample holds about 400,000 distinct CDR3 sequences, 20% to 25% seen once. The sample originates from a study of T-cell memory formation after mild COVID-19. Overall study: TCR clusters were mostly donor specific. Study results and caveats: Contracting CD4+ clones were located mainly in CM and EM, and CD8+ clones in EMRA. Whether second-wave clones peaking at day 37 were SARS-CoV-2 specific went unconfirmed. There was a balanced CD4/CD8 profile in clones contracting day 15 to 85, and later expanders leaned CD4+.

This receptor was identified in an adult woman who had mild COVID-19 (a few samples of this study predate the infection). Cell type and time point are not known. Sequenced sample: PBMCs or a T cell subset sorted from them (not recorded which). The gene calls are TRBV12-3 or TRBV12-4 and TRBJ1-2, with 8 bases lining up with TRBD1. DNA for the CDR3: TGTGCCAGCAGCCTCCCCTTCCGACAGGGGGGCTACACCTTC. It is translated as CASSLPFRQGGYTF.